One sample yielded the 24 T cell receptor beta chains listed below, sequenced in a study of CD4+ T cells in melanoma (dated 2022 in TCRdb). The protocol used for the library was the immunoSEQ multiplex PCR assay. TCRdb holds this immuneACCESS table with in-frame rearrangements only. Some clones are missing; in checked studies, unresolved V genes explain under half, and the rest has no known cause. This sample gives 3,500 to 5,000 clones in total; around 66% of them show up just once. The ten largest clones add up to around 30% of the sample. Material for sequencing was cells from a culture (not recorded whether cultured in vitro). The receptors come from a human donor with melanoma.

The rearrangement uses TRBV3-1 (or the pseudogene TRBV3-2) and TRBJ1-3; D remains unclear. In germline, CDR1 is LGHDT, CDR2 YNNKEL (reference sequence). This CDR3 spans 16 amino acids. The germline V and J ends were trimmed by 4 bases and 1 base, with 14 bases remaining between them. In nucleotides, the CDR3 is TGTGCCAGCAGCCCGGGGTGGGATAGTTCTGGAAACACCATATATTTT. It encodes CASSPGWDSSGNTIYF.

V and J are TRBV3-1 (or the pseudogene TRBV3-2) and TRBJ2-1; D gene uncertain. Trimming took 4 bases from V and 0 from J, leaving 19 bases between them. The CDR3 runs to 18 residues. The V gene's germline CDR1 is LGHDT and CDR2 YNNKEL (reference sequence). CDR3 in DNA: TGTGCCAGCAGCCCTATACCCCCGACGGTCAGCTCCTACAATGAGCAGTTCTTC. Its protein is CASSPIPPTVSSYNEQFF.

The chain uses TRBV3-1 (or the pseudogene TRBV3-2) and TRBJ2-5; D may be TRBD2 (6 bases). Between the trimmed V and J ends, which lost 2 bases and 5 bases, there was a span of 18 bases. From germline, CDR1 is LGHDT and CDR2 YNNKEL (reference sequence). CDR3 length: 16 amino acids. The CDR3 loop reads CASSQSRSGSGETQYF. CDR3 DNA: TGTGCCAGCAGCCAATCTCGGTCGGGTAGCGGCGAGACCCAGTACTTC.

The chain links TRBV13 to TRBJ1-2; no clear D. This CDR3 is built from 13 residues. Germline CDR1 and CDR2: PRHDT and FYEKMQ (reference sequence). The germline V and J ends were trimmed by 8 bases and 0 bases, with 10 bases remaining between them. Here the CDR3 DNA reads TGTGCCAGCGCTTGGGCAGCTAACTATGGCTACACCTTC. Its translation: CASAWAANYGYTF.

The gene calls are TRBV5-6 and TRBJ2-1; no clear D. Between the trimmed V and J ends, which lost 4 bases and 6 bases, there was a span of 20 bases. This CDR3 spans 16 amino acids. Germline V gene sequence: CDR1 SGHDT, CDR2 YYEEEE. The DNA for the CDR3 is TGTGCCAGCAGCATTTCGACTGGCGTCGCTTTCAATGAGCAGTTCTTC. This sequence encodes CASSISTGVAFNEQFF.

The genes are TRBV30 and TRBJ2-3; 9 nucleotides line up with TRBD1. CDR1 and CDR2 (germline): GTSNPN, SVGIG (reference sequence). V lost 2 bases to trimming and J lost 6 bases; unmatched junction nucleotides: 12. This CDR3 spans 16 amino acids. The CDR3 DNA is TGTGCCTGGAGTAAGGGACAGGGCGCAGGAGGGGATACGCAGTATTTT. It specifies CAWSKGQGAGGDTQYF.

The chain links TRBV28 to TRBJ2-1; D unresolved. The CDR3 sequence is 11 residues long. Germline lookup yields CDR1 MDHEN and CDR2 SYDVKM. V was clipped by 4 bases and J by 6 bases, with 4 bases between them. The DNA for the CDR3 is TGTGCCAGCAGTTGGCGCAATGAGCAGTTCTTC. Its translation: CASSWRNEQFF.

The V call is TRBV29-1, the J call TRBJ1-2; D remains ambiguous. CDR3 length: 13 residues. Per the germline V gene, CDR1 is SQVTM and CDR2 is ANQGSEA. With 4 bases removed from V and 0 bases from J, the gap between germline ends came to 9 bases. This CDR3 reads CSVVHEANYGYTF. CDR3 nucleotides: TGCAGCGTTGTACACGAAGCTAACTATGGCTACACCTTC.

The chain has TRBV25-1 and TRBJ1-2; D not resolved. CDR3 size: 12 residues. The germline V gene has CDR1 MGHDK and CDR2 SYGVNS. Trimming cost V 6 bases and J 2 bases, with 7 bases left between them. CDR3 region: CASRLDNYGYTF. CDR3 bases: TGTGCCAGCAGACTTGACAACTATGGCTACACCTTC.

This clone has only one observation. The V gene is TRBV7-2, the J gene TRBJ1-1, with D possibly being TRBD1 (5 bases). CDR1 and CDR2 from the germline V gene are SGHTA and FQGNSA. The CDR3 loop spans 13 amino acids. V was trimmed by 4 bases and J by 1 base, leaving 7 bases between them. The CDR3, as DNA: TGTGCCAGCAGCTGGACAACGAACACTGAAGCTTTCTTT. Translated, it gives CASSWTTNTEAFF.

This chain uses TRBV28 with TRBJ2-7; D remains unclear. Germline V lookup: CDR1 MDHEN, CDR2 SYDVKM. This CDR3 comprises 15 residues. Between the trimmed V and J ends, which lost 3 bases and 7 bases, there was a span of 19 bases. CDR3 bases: TGTGCCAGCAGTTTTCTGGACGCCGAGTCGCGGGAGCAGTACTTC. Protein: CASSFLDAESREQYF.

CDR3 sequence: CASRPESTDTQYF. CDR3 nucleotide sequence: TGTGCCAGCAGACCCGAAAGCACAGATACGCAGTATTTT. The chain employs TRBV3-1 (or the pseudogene TRBV3-2) and TRBJ2-3; D call uncertain. Germline assignment: CDR1 LGHDT and CDR2 YNNKEL (reference sequence). Trimming removed 6 bases from V and 0 bases from J, with 7 bases in between. This CDR3 region has 13 residues.

This clone was recorded a few times. The chain combines TRBV28 with TRBJ1-2, with D perhaps matching TRBD1 (6 bases). The V and J ends lost 4 bases and 4 bases respectively, with 10 bases between them. Germline V gene sequence: CDR1 MDHEN, CDR2 SYDVKM. The CDR3 consists of 13 residues. The CDR3 spells CASSSGQTYGYTF. CDR3 DNA sequence: TGTGCCAGCAGTTCCGGACAGACCTATGGCTACACCTTC.

The chain recombines TRBV6-5 with TRBJ2-1; a possible D gene is TRBD1 (6 bases). With 7 bases removed from V and 6 bases from J, the gap between germline ends came to 13 bases. The germline CDR1 and CDR2 sequences are MNHEY and SVGAGI. The CDR3 totals 13 residues. The CDR3 loop reads CASKGHSFNEQFF. CDR3 DNA sequence: TGTGCCAGCAAGGGACACTCGTTCAATGAGCAGTTCTTC.

The rearrangement joins TRBV2 to TRBJ2-7; 7 nucleotides align to TRBD1. Germline V gene sequence: CDR1 SNHLY, CDR2 FYNNEI. The CDR3 runs to 13 residues. Trimming removed 5 bases from V and 3 bases from J; junction bases left unmatched: 4. The CDR3 coding sequence is TGTGCCAGCAGTCCCCAGGGGGACTACGAGCAGTACTTC. Residues: CASSPQGDYEQYF.

This chain joins TRBV5-1 and TRBJ2-7; perhaps TRBD1 as D (5 bases). This CDR3 is 14 amino acids long. The germline V and J ends were trimmed by 7 bases and 2 bases, with 16 bases remaining between them. The germline V gene has CDR1 SGHRS and CDR2 YFSETQ. For the CDR3, the DNA is TGCGCCAGCTCTGACAGATCGGCTACCTACGAGCAGTACTTC. It yields the protein CASSDRSATYEQYF.

The rearrangement links TRBV7-3 to TRBJ1-2; maybe TRBD1 (6 bases). CDR1 and CDR2 (germline): SGHTA, FQGTGA. Between the trimmed V and J ends, which lost 6 bases and 8 bases, there was a span of 10 bases. This CDR3 is 11 amino acids long. Written as DNA, the CDR3 is TGTGCCAGCAGTCGACAGGTAGGCTACACCTTC. Its protein product is CASSRQVGYTF.

The J gene is TRBJ1-1, the V gene TRBV7-8; possibly TRBD1 for D (5 bases). The V gene lost 5 bases and the J gene lost 2 bases, with 15 bases spanning the gap. CDR3 length equals 15 residues. From germline, CDR1 is SGHVS and CDR2 FQNEAQ. The CDR3 nucleotides are TGTGCCAGCAGCCCCCGGGGGGGACCTAACACTGAAGCTTTCTTT. Its protein is CASSPRGGPNTEAFF. The full variable domain, with the rest looked up from reference TRBV7-8 and TRBJ1-1, is GAGVSQSPRYKVAKRGQDVALRCDPISGHVSLFWYQQALGQGPEFLTYFQNEAQLDKSGLPSDRFFAERPEGSVSTLKIQRTQQEDSAVYLCASSPRGGPNTEAFFGQGTRLTVV.

V usage is TRBV27 and J usage is TRBJ1-5; 8 bases match TRBD1. In germline, CDR1 is MNHEY, CDR2 SMNVEV (reference sequence). The CDR3 consists of 16 residues. After removal of 4 bases from V and 3 bases from J, the junction contained 8 bases not matched to a gene. The CDR3 here is CASSSGQGGYNQPQHF. The CDR3 DNA is TGTGCCAGCAGTTCAGGACAGGGCGGTTACAATCAGCCCCAGCATTTT.

This chain links TRBV12-3 or TRBV12-4 with TRBJ2-2, with D unclear. V gave up 2 bases and J gave up 0 bases, with 1 base separating them. The CDR3 is 13 amino acids. CDR3 nucleotides: TGTGCCAGCAGTTTAACGAACACCGGGGAGCTGTTTTTT. Its translation: CASSLTNTGELFF.

The chain couples TRBV6-2 or TRBV6-3 to TRBJ1-1; D is ambiguous. V was pared by 4 bases and J by 3 bases, with 12 bases between. CDR3 length: 14 amino acids. Germline CDR1 and CDR2: MNHEY and SVGEGT. The CDR3 DNA reads as TGTGCCAGCAGTTCCGATCCAGCGGACACTGAAGCTTTCTTT. This translates into CASSSDPADTEAFF.

This chain uses TRBV9 with TRBJ2-2; TRBD1 might be the D (5 bases). Trimming removed 3 bases at V and 0 bases at J, with 9 bases between. Per the germline V gene, CDR1 is SGDLS and CDR2 is YYNGEE. The CDR3 is 15 amino acids. The CDR3 reads CASSGTTANTGELFF. CDR3 bases: TGTGCCAGCAGCGGTACGACAGCGAACACCGGGGAGCTGTTTTTT.

This chain joins TRBV3-1 (or the pseudogene TRBV3-2) and TRBJ2-6; D remains ambiguous. The CDR3 is made up of 14 amino acids. V lost 3 bases and J lost 4, with 7 bases in between. From germline, CDR1 is LGHDT and CDR2 YNNKEL (reference sequence). The CDR3 DNA sequence: TGTGCCAGCAGCCACCCCAGCGGGGCCAACGTCCTGACTTTC. Protein sequence: CASSHPSGANVLTF.

This clone has only one observation. V gene TRBV9 combines with J gene TRBJ1-4; 10 nucleotides match TRBD1. The germline V gene encodes CDR1 SGDLS and CDR2 YYNGEE. The V gene end was trimmed by 4 bases and the J gene end by 7 bases; junction bases not matched to a gene: 7. The CDR3 is 15 amino acids. Here the CDR3 DNA reads TGTGCCAGCAGCACAACGGGACAGGGGTCTGAAAAACTGTTTTTT. Encoded protein: CASSTTGQGSEKLFF.